This T cell receptor beta chain was sequenced for a study of blood T cells in healthy people across ages. A second PCR, run for about 7 to 11 cycles, used a sample-barcoded 5' primer plus a J-beta primer mix. Each of the cDNA molecules was tagged by a template-switch adaptor with 12 random nucleotides. MiXCR, applied by TCRdb to the 5' RACE reads, yields one record per CDR3 protein. The data hold about 1 million distinct CDR3 sequences, with 40% to 50% observed a single time. Overall study findings and caveats: TCR beta diversity correlated strongly with naive T cell percentage.

About this clonotype itself: Its specificity is not known.

Losses at the gene ends were 0 bases for V and 1 base for J; bases not matched to a gene: 14. The CDR3 loop spans 19 amino acids. Input material: blood. The clonotype comes from a woman aged 60-75 years in good health. The chain has TRBV6-7 and TRBJ2-5; TRBD2 matches at 7 bases. TRBV6-7 has ORF status, its function being uncertain. The CDR3 spells CASSYSRSFTGGLQETQYF. The CDR3 bases are TGTGCCAGCAGTTACTCGAGAAGTTTTACGGGAGGCCTCCAAGAGACCCAGTACTTC.